Below are 3 T cell receptor beta chains sequenced from a single sample in a study of draining lymph node invasion in breast cancer. Cells sorted as CD4+ CD45RA- CD25high were taken as memory regulatory T cells. TCRdb used MiXCR to reprocess the bulk RNA-seq reads, holding one entry per CDR3 protein. The profile shows about 2,800 distinct CDR3 sequences, under 75% of them singletons. The sequenced sample was sorted memory Tregs from a lymph node. The receptors here all came from a female donor with luminal breast cancer.

The DNA for the CDR3 is TGTGCCAGCAGTTTACAACAGGGTAGTGGGCAGCCCCAGCATTTT. It codes for CASSLQQGSGQPQHF. This rearrangement joins TRBV27 to TRBJ1-5; TRBD1 might be the D (6 bases). Germline V lookup: CDR1 MNHEY, CDR2 SMNVEV (reference sequence). This CDR3 contains 15 residues. With 2 bases removed from V and 7 bases from J, the gap between germline ends came to 15 bases.

V and J are TRBV28 and TRBJ1-1; a weak D match, TRBD1 (6 bases). From germline, CDR1 is MDHEN and CDR2 SYDVKM. There are 13 residues in the CDR3. V was pared by 6 bases and J by 4 bases, with 12 bases between. CDR3 sequence reads: CASRIQGSTEAFF. In DNA, the CDR3 is TGTGCCAGCAGGATACAGGGTTCCACTGAAGCTTTCTTT.

V usage is TRBV6-1 and J usage is TRBJ1-2, with D tentatively TRBD1 (6 bases). V lost 6 bases to trimming and J lost 6 bases, with 14 bases between them. The CDR3 spans 13 residues. CDR1 is MNHNS, CDR2 SASEGT, per germline. This CDR3 is CASREGGLDGYTF. The CDR3 DNA sequence: TGTGCCAGCAGGGAGGGGGGCCTCGATGGCTACACCTTC.